The 31 T cell receptor beta chains reported below all come from one sample, sequenced in a study of blood T cells in healthy people across ages. A second about 7 to 11 cycle PCR used barcoded and J-beta primers. TCRdb independently ran MiXCR on the 5' RACE reads; one entry per CDR3 protein. The sample includes approximately 670,000 distinct CDR3 sequences, 40% to 50% seen only once; the top ten take about 32%. The sample was blood. Receptor source: a man older than 75 in good health.

This clonotype was recorded a few times. The CDR3 DNA reads TGTGCCAGCAGCTTACAACCTGAGACCCAGTACTTC. Encoded protein: CASSLQPETQYF. The chain joins TRBV11-3 to TRBJ2-7; D unresolved. The J call may be incorrect, as the DNA end agrees better with TRBJ2-5. Germline-derived CDR1 and CDR2 are SGHNT and YENEEA. This CDR3 has 12 amino acids.

The V and J genes are TRBV20-1 and TRBJ1-2; no firm D call. V was cut by 6 bases and J by 4 bases, with 12 bases left in between. The CDR3 consists of 12 residues. The germline V gene has CDR1 DFQATT and CDR2 SNEGSKA (reference sequence). The DNA for the CDR3 is TGCAGTGCCCCGCCGGGCCCCTATGGCTACACCTTC. Amino acid sequence: CSAPPGPYGYTF.

The J gene is TRBJ2-1, the V gene TRBV6-2 or TRBV6-3, with D perhaps TRBD2 (6 bases). The CDR3 length is 15 residues. Germline CDR1 reads MNHEY; CDR2 reads SVGEGT. Trimming took 4 bases from V and 15 from J, leaving 25 bases between them. This CDR3 reads CASSSASDPGETLFF. The CDR3 DNA is TGTGCCAGCAGTTCCGCTAGCGACCCGGGGGAGACCCTGTTCTTC.

This clonotype occurred many times. CDR3 in amino acids: CSVESAGLSGANVLTF. In DNA, the CDR3 is TGCAGCGTTGAGTCGGCCGGACTCTCTGGGGCCAACGTCCTGACTTTC. The chain is built from TRBV29-1 and TRBJ2-6; tentative D call: TRBD2 (5 bases). This CDR3 is 16 amino acids long. V was shortened by 3 bases and J by 0 bases, with 12 bases between the two germline ends. CDR1 SQVTM and CDR2 ANQGSEA come from the germline V gene.

As concerns this clonotype: The junction departs from germline at one end; a sequencing error may be responsible. The chain links TRBV7-2 to TRBJ2-3, with TRBD1 identical over 7 bases. This CDR3 has 13 amino acids. CDR1 and CDR2 (germline): SGHTA, FQGNSA. CDR3 in DNA: TGTGCCAGCAGCTGGACAGGCACAAATACGCAGTATTTT. Its translation: CASSWTGTNTQYF. Variable domain in full (rest from reference TRBV7-2 and TRBJ2-3): GAGVSQSPSNKVTEKGKDVELRCDPISGHTALYWYRQSLGQGLEFLIYFQGNSAPDKSGLPSDRFSAERTGGSVSTLTIQRTQQEDSAVYLCASSWTGTNTQYFGPGTRLTVL.

The chain uses TRBV7-2 and TRBJ1-2; perhaps TRBD1 as D (6 bases). Germline CDR1 reads SGHTA; CDR2 reads FQGNSA. CDR3 size: 14 residues. V was clipped by 1 base and J by 2 bases, with 8 bases between them. The CDR3 here is CASSLDTGNYGYTF. The CDR3 DNA follows: TGTGCCAGCAGCTTAGATACAGGGAACTATGGCTACACCTTC.

The J gene is TRBJ2-7, the V gene TRBV7-9; no clear D gene. V dropped 7 bases and J dropped 6 bases, with 16 bases sitting between them. The germline gives CDR1 SEHNR, CDR2 FQNEAQ (reference sequence). The CDR3 loop spans 13 amino acids. The CDR3 sequence: CASMLRHPGEQYF. The CDR3 nucleotides read TGTGCCAGCATGCTTCGGCATCCCGGCGAGCAGTACTTC.

The rearrangement joins TRBV6-2 or TRBV6-3 to TRBJ1-5; D is uncertain. The germline V gene encodes CDR1 MNHEY and CDR2 SVGEGT. This CDR3 is 16 amino acids long. Trimming pared 2 bases from V and 4 bases from J, leaving 15 bases between. The CDR3, as DNA: TGTGCCAGCAGTTACGATGGAGCGGGATCGAATCAGCCCCAGCATTTT. Amino acid sequence: CASSYDGAGSNQPQHF.

The gene calls are TRBV12-3 or TRBV12-4 and TRBJ2-4, with a tentative D call TRBD1 (7 bases). The closer fit of TRBJ2-7 to the DNA end suggests the J call may be wrong. This CDR3 contains 14 residues. The CDR3 loop reads CASSLEGTASEQYF. The DNA of the CDR3 is TGTGCCAGCAGTTTGGAGGGGACAGCTTCCGAGCAGTACTTC.

This chain joins TRBV7-2 and TRBJ2-7; D might be TRBD1 (6 bases). Germline assignment: CDR1 SGHTA and CDR2 FQGNSA. The CDR3 has 15 amino acids. Trimming removed 4 bases at V and 0 bases at J, with 13 bases between. The CDR3 spells CASSYEQGASYEQYF. The CDR3 DNA reads TGTGCCAGCAGCTATGAACAGGGAGCCTCCTACGAGCAGTACTTC.

This sequence joins TRBV6-1 and TRBJ2-1; the match to TRBD1 covers 9 bases. With 5 bases clipped from V and 9 bases from J, the junction kept 20 bases outside the gene matches. This CDR3 region has 18 residues. CDR1 and CDR2 (germline): MNHNS, SASEGT. The CDR3 DNA reads as TGTGCCAGCAGTCGAATCGGAACTGGGGACAGGGTCCATAGTGAGCAGTTCTTC. Its protein product is CASSRIGTGDRVHSEQFF.

This clonotype was seen more than once but under ten times. The chain carries TRBV30 and TRBJ1-2, with no clear D. This CDR3 has 11 amino acids. The V end was cut by 5 bases, the J end by 8 bases, with 12 bases between. The V gene's germline CDR1 is GTSNPN and CDR2 SVGIG (reference sequence). The CDR3 reads CAWARGSGYTF. Here the CDR3 DNA reads TGTGCCTGGGCTCGAGGGAGCGGCTACACCTTC.

This clonotype was counted a few times. The chain combines TRBV7-3 with TRBJ2-7, with 7 positions matching TRBD1. V shed 5 bases and J 4 bases; nucleotides not matched to a gene: 2. Germline assignment: CDR1 SGHTA and CDR2 FQGTGA. This CDR3 is built from 12 residues. Here the CDR3 reads CASSMTGYEQYF. The CDR3 nucleotides are TGTGCCAGCAGCATGACAGGGTACGAGCAGTACTTC.

V is TRBV9 and J is TRBJ2-5, with D unclear. Near its end, the DNA agrees better with TRBJ2-7, so the J call may be wrong. The CDR3 is 12 amino acids. From germline, CDR1 is SGDLS and CDR2 YYNGEE. Here the CDR3 DNA reads TGTGCCAGCAGCGGCGACGGCTACGAGCAGTACTTC. It yields the protein CASSGDGYEQYF.

The chain couples TRBV4-3 to TRBJ2-3; D remains ambiguous. V was clipped by 4 bases and J by 4 bases, with 21 bases between them. Looked up from germline, CDR1 is LGHNA and CDR2 is YSLEER. The CDR3 loop spans 17 amino acids. The CDR3 protein is CASSLNEPSLNADTQYF. CDR3 bases: TGCGCCAGCAGCCTTAATGAGCCGTCTTTGAATGCAGATACGCAGTATTTT.

The chain recombines TRBV7-3 with TRBJ1-1; D is unclear. The CDR3 runs 14 residues. From germline, CDR1 is SGHTA and CDR2 FQGTGA. V lost 6 bases and J 0 bases, leaving 11 bases between the germline ends. This chain's CDR3 is CASRFSTVNTEAFF. CDR3 sequence (DNA): TGTGCCAGCAGGTTTTCGACGGTGAACACTGAAGCTTTCTTT.

This clonotype was observed a few times. The chain employs TRBV6-2 or TRBV6-3 and TRBJ2-1, with TRBD1 as a possible D gene (5 bases). V dropped 2 bases and J dropped 8 bases, with 10 bases sitting between them. The CDR3 contains 13 residues. The germline V gene has CDR1 MNHEY and CDR2 SVGEGT. CDR3 in amino acids: CASSYVGADEQFF. The CDR3 DNA reads TGTGCCAGCAGTTACGTAGGGGCGGATGAGCAGTTCTTC.

The gene calls are TRBV20-1 and TRBJ1-5, with 9 nucleotides matching TRBD1. J lost 7 bases, V lost 3 bases, and 10 bases had no gene match. There are 15 residues in the CDR3. The germline CDR1 and CDR2 sequences are DFQATT and SNEGSKA (reference sequence). The CDR3 nucleotides are TGCAGTGCTAGTGGAGTGGGACAGGGTTTACAGCCCCAGCATTTT. Its protein product is CSASGVGQGLQPQHF.

The chain recombines TRBV5-1 with TRBJ2-5, with TRBD2 identical over 10 bases. CDR3 size: 16 residues. Trimming at V came to 0 bases and at J to 3 bases, leaving 5 bases not matched to a gene. Per the germline V gene, CDR1 is SGHRS and CDR2 is YFSETQ. Here the CDR3 DNA reads TGCGCCAGCAGCTTGGTAGCGGGAGGATCAGAAGAGACCCAGTACTTC. Its protein product is CASSLVAGGSEETQYF.

This clonotype was observed a handful of times. The V call is TRBV7-2, the J call TRBJ2-3; 10 bases are shared with TRBD2. Trimming removed 3 bases from V and 2 bases from J; junction bases left unmatched: 8. The CDR3 is 17 amino acids. The germline V gene has CDR1 SGHTA and CDR2 FQGNSA. The CDR3 sequence: CASSFHPAGGPTDTQYF. CDR3 in DNA: TGTGCCAGCAGCTTTCATCCAGCGGGAGGGCCCACAGATACGCAGTATTTT. The full variable domain, its missing parts supplied by reference TRBV7-2 and TRBJ2-3, is GAGVSQSPSNKVTEKGKDVELRCDPISGHTALYWYRQSLGQGLEFLIYFQGNSAPDKSGLPSDRFSAERTGGSVSTLTIQRTQQEDSAVYLCASSFHPAGGPTDTQYFGPGTRLTVL.

This sequence joins TRBV3-1 and TRBJ1-6, with D unclear. Trimming shortened V by 5 bases and J by 6 bases, and 14 bases separated the two germline ends. The CDR3 is 15 amino acids. Germline CDR1 reads LGHDT; CDR2 reads YNNKEL (reference sequence). This chain's CDR3 is CASSEFYGPNSPLHF. The CDR3 region has the DNA TGTGCCAGCAGCGAATTTTACGGGCCTAATTCACCCCTCCACTTT.

This clonotype was seen just once. V is TRBV19 and J is TRBJ2-7; D unresolved. The CDR3 spans 13 residues. Between the trimmed V and J ends, which lost 5 bases and 4 bases, there was a span of 12 bases. CDR1 is LNHDA and CDR2 is SQIVND in the germline V gene (reference sequence). As DNA, the CDR3 is TGTGCCAGTAGTGCGGACGAGAGGTACGAGCAGTACTTC. Translating gives CASSADERYEQYF.

V and J are TRBV6-1 and TRBJ2-6, with D possibly called TRBD1 or TRBD2 (5 bases each). Trimming cost V 8 bases and J 0 bases, with 14 bases left between them. Germline V gives CDR1 MNHNS, CDR2 SASEGT. There are 16 residues in the CDR3. CDR3 in amino acids: CASRRDGNSGANVLTF. The DNA of the CDR3 is TGTGCCAGCCGACGGGACGGCAACTCTGGGGCCAACGTCCTGACTTTC.

This clonotype was seen many times. The chain uses TRBV7-6 and TRBJ2-7; 9 bases match TRBD2. This CDR3 has 16 amino acids. Trimming at V came to 7 bases and at J to 0 bases, leaving 10 bases not matched to a gene. The germline gives CDR1 SGHVS, CDR2 FNYEAQ. The CDR3 nucleotides read TGTGCCAGCACCCCTCTGGCGGGAGGGAGCTCCTACGAGCAGTACTTC. Translating gives CASTPLAGGSSYEQYF.

V is TRBV4-2 and J is TRBJ2-5, with 16 positions matching TRBD2. Germline values: CDR1 LGHNA, CDR2 YNFKEQ. The length of the CDR3 is 18 residues. Germline trimming cut 1 base from V and 2 bases from J; bases unmatched to any gene: 4. The CDR3 spells CASSQGGGLAGGQETQYF. The CDR3 region has the DNA TGTGCCAGCAGCCAAGGGGGGGGACTAGCGGGAGGGCAAGAGACCCAGTACTTC.

This clonotype was found a few times. V and J are TRBV4-3 and TRBJ2-2; TRBD2 agrees at 8 bases. This CDR3 is built from 16 residues. J was trimmed by 7 bases and V by 0 bases; bases with no gene match: 7. In germline, CDR1 is LGHNA, CDR2 YSLEER. CDR3 DNA sequence: TGCGCCAGCAGCCAAGAACCGGGGGGGCGTCACGGGGAGCTGTTTTTT. It encodes CASSQEPGGRHGELFF.

Details on this clonotype: A much larger clone sits a single nucleotide away, making a read error possible. The chain uses TRBV28 and TRBJ2-5; 14 bases agree with TRBD2. This CDR3 has 16 residues. Germline loops: CDR1 MDHEN, CDR2 SYDVKM. Trimming took 5 bases from V and 11 from J; bases not matched to a gene: 13. CDR3 sequence (DNA): TGTGCCAGCAGTCCTATGACTAGCGGGAGGGTGGGTGAGCAGTACTTC. Translating gives CASSPMTSGRVGEQYF.

CDR3 protein: CSARDPLRSGRAQETQYF. The CDR3 nucleotides read TGCAGTGCTAGAGACCCCCTTCGGAGCGGGAGGGCCCAAGAGACCCAGTACTTC. J is TRBJ2-5 and V is TRBV20-1; 10 bases fit TRBD2. The CDR3 runs 18 residues. Germline CDR1 and CDR2: DFQATT and SNEGSKA (reference sequence). Losses at the gene ends were 0 bases for V and 1 base for J; bases not matched to a gene: 11.

This clonotype has ten or more counts. V gene TRBV7-2 combines with J gene TRBJ1-1, with a tentative D call TRBD1 (6 bases). The CDR3 is made up of 18 amino acids. CDR1 SGHTA and CDR2 FQGNSA come from the germline V gene. The V end lost 5 bases, the J end lost 4 bases, and 26 bases lay between the germline ends. CDR3 region: CASSPVGDPRKGGTEAFF. CDR3 DNA: TGTGCCAGCAGCCCCGTGGGGGACCCAAGGAAAGGGGGCACTGAAGCTTTCTTT.

The chain recombines TRBV7-2 with TRBJ1-2; 7 bases are a match to TRBD1. The germline V gene encodes CDR1 SGHTA and CDR2 FQGNSA. CDR3 size: 16 residues. J gave up 0 bases and V 3 bases, and 7 bases lay outside the gene matches. The CDR3 loop reads CASSFTRGRANYGYTF. CDR3 nucleotide sequence: TGTGCCAGCAGCTTTACTAGGGGGCGAGCTAACTATGGCTACACCTTC.

The chain recombines TRBV6-4 with TRBJ2-3; 12 nucleotides line up with TRBD2. Germline assignment: CDR1 MRHNA and CDR2 SNTAGT. V shed 4 bases and J 6 bases; nucleotides not matched to a gene: 2. This CDR3 has 14 amino acids. CDR3 sequence reads: CASSGLAGADTQYF. As DNA, the CDR3 is TGTGCCAGCAGTGGACTAGCGGGGGCGGATACGCAGTATTTT.